These T cell receptor beta chains were read from a single sample in a study of T cell responses to AZD1222 COVID-19 vaccine. Clones were read by immunoSEQ multiplex PCR, and TCRdb kept only the in-frame ones, dropping some. The repertoire has some 120,000 clones, around 82% of them found once; the top ten carry 9.4%. The sequencing used peripheral blood, collected on day 0 of AZD1222 vaccination. Receptors originate from an adult in good health. CDR3s include the opening cysteine and the closing phenylalanine or tryptophan.

V: TRBV19
CDR3: CASSVTGSGANVLTF

V: TRBV28
CDR3: CASSLVAGEFEDEQFF

V: TRBV2
CDR3: CASSARGGHQPQHF

V: TRBV7-2
CDR3: CASSLTQSGNTIYF

V: TRBV2
CDR3: CASSRGQGWYGYTF

V: TRBV27
CDR3: CASSLVGMNTEAFF

V: TRBV5-6
CDR3: CASSLLGQNYGYTF

V: TRBV3-1/TRBV3-2
CDR3: CASSPLRGNEKLFF

V: TRBV18
CDR3: CASSREQGTNEKLFF

V: TRBV18
CDR3: CASSPRGNEKLFF

V: TRBV28
CDR3: CASNPGQGTNYGYTF

V: TRBV28
CDR3: CASTPSGTGSSSGYTF

V: TRBV7-9
CDR3: CASSLRVGLYNEQFF

V: TRBV28
CDR3: CASSSGTRQPQHF

V: TRBV7-9
CDR3: CASSLRGKLQETQYF

V: TRBV7-3
CDR3: CASSPPGERELGEQYF

V: TRBV5-1
CDR3: CASSFQTSGRGIGELFF

V: TRBV10-1
CDR3: CASSLGGQGKYEQYF

V: TRBV4-1
CDR3: CASSQDAERGPYGYTF

V: TRBV19
CDR3: CASSILSEKLFF

V: TRBV7-9
CDR3: CASSLDRRYSPLHF

V: TRBV18
CDR3: CASSPPSLNTYNEQFF

V: TRBV9
CDR3: CASSVDPAPYGYTF

V: TRBV21-1
CDR3: CASSKETEDGYTF

V: TRBV6-2/TRBV6-3
CDR3: CASSPASSGYTF

V: TRBV10-3
CDR3: CAIGGDYYNEQFF

V: TRBV12-3/TRBV12-4
CDR3: CASSGGGTEAFF

V: TRBV4-2
CDR3: CASSQGFETETQYF

V: TRBV10-3
CDR3: CAISVQLSPQETQYF

V: TRBV9
CDR3: CASSVVGTNTEAFF

V: TRBV18
CDR3: CASSPTFGVDGYTF

V: TRBV24-1
CDR3: CATSDQTGGNQPQHF